This T cell receptor beta chain is from a study of CD8 T cells in ankylosing spondylitis. Trimming took off 3 bases at V and 4 bases at J, with 15 bases between the two ends. The CDR3 has 15 amino acids. In germline, CDR1 is MNHEY, CDR2 SVGAGI. This clonotype was detected only a few times. Preparation of TCR beta libraries was done by quantitative 5'-RACE with molecular barcodes. TCRdb re-called the 5' RACE reads with MiXCR, one entry per CDR3 protein. The sample lists roughly 190,000 distinct CDR3 sequences; 9.5% to 15% were seen once. The sample comprised blood, either unsorted or a sorted T cell fraction (not recorded which). The chain employs TRBV6-5 and TRBJ2-5; weak D call: TRBD2 (6 bases). The TCR was taken from a male donor with ankylosing spondylitis or in good health (not recorded which). The DNA for the CDR3 is TGTGCCAGCAGTTATGGCCTCGAGGGAGGAGAGACCCAGTACTTC. Encoded protein: CASSYGLEGGETQYF.